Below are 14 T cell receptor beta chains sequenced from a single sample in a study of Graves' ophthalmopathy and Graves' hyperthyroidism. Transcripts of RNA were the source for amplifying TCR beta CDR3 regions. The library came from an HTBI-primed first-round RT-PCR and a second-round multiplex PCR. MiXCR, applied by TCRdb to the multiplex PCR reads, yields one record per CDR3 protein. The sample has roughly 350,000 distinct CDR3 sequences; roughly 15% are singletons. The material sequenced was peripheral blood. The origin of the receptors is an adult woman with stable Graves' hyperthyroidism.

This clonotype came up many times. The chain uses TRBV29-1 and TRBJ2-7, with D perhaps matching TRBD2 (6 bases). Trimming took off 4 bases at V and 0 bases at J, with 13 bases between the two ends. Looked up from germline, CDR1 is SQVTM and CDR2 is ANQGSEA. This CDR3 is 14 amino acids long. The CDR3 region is CSVGFPGLSYEQYF. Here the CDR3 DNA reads TGCAGCGTTGGATTTCCGGGACTCTCCTACGAGCAGTACTTC.

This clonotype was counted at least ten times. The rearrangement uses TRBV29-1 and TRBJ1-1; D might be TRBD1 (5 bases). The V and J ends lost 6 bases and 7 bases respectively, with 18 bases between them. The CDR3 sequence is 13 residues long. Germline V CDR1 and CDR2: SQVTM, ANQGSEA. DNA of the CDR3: TGCAGCGTCGAGGAACAGGAGTGGGGTGAAGCTTTCTTT. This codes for CSVEEQEWGEAFF.

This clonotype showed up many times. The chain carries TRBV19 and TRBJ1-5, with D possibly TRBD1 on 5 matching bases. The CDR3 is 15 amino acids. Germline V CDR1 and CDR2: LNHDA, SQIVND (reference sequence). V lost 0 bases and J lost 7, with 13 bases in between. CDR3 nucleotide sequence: TGTGCCAGTAGTATAGATCCCACCGGGACCCAGCCCCAGCATTTT. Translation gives CASSIDPTGTQPQHF.

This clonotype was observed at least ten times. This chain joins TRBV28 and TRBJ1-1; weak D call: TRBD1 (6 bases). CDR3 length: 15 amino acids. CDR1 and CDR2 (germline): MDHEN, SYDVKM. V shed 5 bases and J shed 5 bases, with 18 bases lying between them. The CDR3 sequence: CASSTRGPYLTEAFF. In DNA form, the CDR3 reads TGTGCCAGCAGTACTCGGGGGCCCTATTTGACTGAAGCTTTCTTT. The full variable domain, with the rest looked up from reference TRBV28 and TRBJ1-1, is DVKVTQSSRYLVKRTGEKVFLECVQDMDHENMFWYRQDPGLGLRLIYFSYDVKMKEKGDIPEGYSVSREKKERFSLILESASTNQTSMYLCASSTRGPYLTEAFFGQGTRLTVV.

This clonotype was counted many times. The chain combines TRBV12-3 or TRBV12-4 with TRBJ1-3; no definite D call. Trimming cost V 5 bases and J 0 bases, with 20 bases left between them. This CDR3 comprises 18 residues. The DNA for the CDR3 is TGTGCCAGCAGTCACCCACTGGAGTCCAGTTCCTCTGGAAACACCATATATTTT. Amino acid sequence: CASSHPLESSSSGNTIYF.

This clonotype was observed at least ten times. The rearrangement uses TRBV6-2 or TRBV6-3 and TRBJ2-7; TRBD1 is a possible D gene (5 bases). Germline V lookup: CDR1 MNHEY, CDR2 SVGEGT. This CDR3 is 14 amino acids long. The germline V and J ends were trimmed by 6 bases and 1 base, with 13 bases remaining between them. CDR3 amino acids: CASRVDQGSYEQYF. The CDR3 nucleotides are TGTGCCAGCAGGGTCGATCAGGGATCCTACGAGCAGTACTTC.

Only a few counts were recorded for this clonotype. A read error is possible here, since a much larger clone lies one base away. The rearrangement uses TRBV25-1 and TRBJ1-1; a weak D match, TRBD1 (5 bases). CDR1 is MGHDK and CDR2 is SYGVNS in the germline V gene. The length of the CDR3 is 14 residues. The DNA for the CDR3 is TGTGCCAGCAGTGAGACAGATCTTGACACTGAAGCTTGCTTT. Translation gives CASSETDLDTEACF.

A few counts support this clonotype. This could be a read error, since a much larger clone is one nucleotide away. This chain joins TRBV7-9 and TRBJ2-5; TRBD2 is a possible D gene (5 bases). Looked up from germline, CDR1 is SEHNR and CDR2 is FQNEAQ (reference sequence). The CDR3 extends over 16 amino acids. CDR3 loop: CASSLVGGPLQETKYF. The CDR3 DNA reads TGTGCCAGCAGCTTAGTCGGAGGACCCCTCCAAGAGACCAAGTACTTC.

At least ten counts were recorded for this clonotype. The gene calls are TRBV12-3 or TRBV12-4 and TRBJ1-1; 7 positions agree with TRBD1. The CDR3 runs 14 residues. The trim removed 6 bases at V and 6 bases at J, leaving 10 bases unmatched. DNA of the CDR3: TGTGCCAGCAGAGTGACAGGGCCCCGAGCTGAAGCTTTCTTT. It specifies CASRVTGPRAEAFF.

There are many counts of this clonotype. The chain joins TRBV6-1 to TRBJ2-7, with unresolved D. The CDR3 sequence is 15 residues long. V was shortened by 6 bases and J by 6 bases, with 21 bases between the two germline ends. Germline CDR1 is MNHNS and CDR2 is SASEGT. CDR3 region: CASRPDQVPTAEQYF. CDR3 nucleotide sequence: TGTGCCAGCAGACCCGATCAGGTACCCACCGCCGAGCAGTACTTC.

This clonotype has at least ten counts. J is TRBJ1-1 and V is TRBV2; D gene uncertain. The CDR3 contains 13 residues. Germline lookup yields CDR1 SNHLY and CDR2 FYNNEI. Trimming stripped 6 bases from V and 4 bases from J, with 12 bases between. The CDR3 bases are TGTGCCAGCAGAGTAAGGGTCGCCACTGAAGCTTTCTTT. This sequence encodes CASRVRVATEAFF.

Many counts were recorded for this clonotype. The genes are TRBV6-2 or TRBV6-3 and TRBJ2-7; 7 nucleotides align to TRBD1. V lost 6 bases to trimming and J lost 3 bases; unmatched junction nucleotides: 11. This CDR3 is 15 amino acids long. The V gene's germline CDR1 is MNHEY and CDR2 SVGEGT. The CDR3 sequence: CASRDFRDRFYEQYF. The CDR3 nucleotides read TGTGCCAGCAGGGATTTCCGGGACAGATTCTACGAGCAGTACTTC.

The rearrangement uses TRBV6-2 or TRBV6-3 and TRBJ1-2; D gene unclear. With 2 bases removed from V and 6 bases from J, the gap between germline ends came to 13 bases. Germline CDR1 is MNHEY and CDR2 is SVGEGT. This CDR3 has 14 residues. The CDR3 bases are TGTGCCAGCAGTTACACGGTTAGGGCGGATGGCTACACCTTC. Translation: CASSYTVRADGYTF.

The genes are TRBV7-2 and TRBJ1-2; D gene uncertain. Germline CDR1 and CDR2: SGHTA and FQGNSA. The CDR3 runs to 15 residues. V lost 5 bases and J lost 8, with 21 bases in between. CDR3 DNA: TGTGCCAGCAGCCCTGAGTTGGGTGTCCCACGGGGCTACACCTTC. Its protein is CASSPELGVPRGYTF.